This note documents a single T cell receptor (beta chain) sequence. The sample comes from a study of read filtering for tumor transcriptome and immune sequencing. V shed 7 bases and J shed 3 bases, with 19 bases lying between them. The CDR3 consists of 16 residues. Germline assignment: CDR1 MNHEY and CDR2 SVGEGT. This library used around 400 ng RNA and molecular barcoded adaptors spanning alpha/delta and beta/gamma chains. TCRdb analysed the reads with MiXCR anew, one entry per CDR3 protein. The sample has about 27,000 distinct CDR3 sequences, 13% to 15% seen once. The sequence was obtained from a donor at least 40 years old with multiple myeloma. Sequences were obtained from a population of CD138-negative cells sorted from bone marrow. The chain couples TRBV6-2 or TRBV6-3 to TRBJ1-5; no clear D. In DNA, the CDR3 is TGTGCCAGCACCCCGGGAGGCAATTGGAACAATCAGCCCCAGCATTTT. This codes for CASTPGGNWNNQPQHF.